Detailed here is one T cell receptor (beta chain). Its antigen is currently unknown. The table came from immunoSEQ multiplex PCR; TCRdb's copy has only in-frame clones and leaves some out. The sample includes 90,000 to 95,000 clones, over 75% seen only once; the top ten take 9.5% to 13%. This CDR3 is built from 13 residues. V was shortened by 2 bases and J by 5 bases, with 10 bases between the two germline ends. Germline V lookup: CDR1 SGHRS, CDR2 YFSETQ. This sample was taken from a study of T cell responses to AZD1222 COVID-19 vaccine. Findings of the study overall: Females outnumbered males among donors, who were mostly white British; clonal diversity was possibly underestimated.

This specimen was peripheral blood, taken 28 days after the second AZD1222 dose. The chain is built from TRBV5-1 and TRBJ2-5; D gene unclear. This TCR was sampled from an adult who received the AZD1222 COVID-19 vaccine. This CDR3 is CASSFQLTETQYF. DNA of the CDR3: TGCGCCAGCAGCTTCCAACTAACGGAGACCCAGTACTTC.